This T cell receptor beta chain emerged from a study of cytomegalovirus exposure and HLA in healthy donors. CDR1 is SEHNR, CDR2 FQNEAQ, per germline (reference sequence). This CDR3 is 12 amino acids long. Primers included in the PCR were 60 Vbeta and 13 Jbeta primers. Profiling relied on immunoSEQ multiplex PCR, and the TCRdb table lists in-frame clones only, not all of them. Of 250,000 to 350,000 clones in the sample, roughly two thirds were seen once. This clone was seen only once. A read error may account for a junction end that differs from germline. The chain is built from TRBV7-9 and TRBJ1-1, with 7 bases lining up with TRBD1. Sequenced input: PBMCs. This clonotype was sampled from a female donor in good health and CMV-seronegative. CDR3 bases: TGTTCCAGCAGCTTAGGGACAGCTGAAGCTTTCTTT. Amino acid sequence: CSSSLGTAEAFF.